This is a list of T cell receptor beta chains from one sample in a study of blood T cell repertoires in COVID-19. Repertoires were generated with immunoSEQ multiplex PCR, while TCRdb's copy carries only in-frame clones and drops some. The table records approximately 270,000 clones, 85% to 95% of them present only once. Sequenced sample: PBMCs or T cells enriched from blood (not recorded which). The source is a man between 35 and 55 years old who had been exposed to COVID-19. Both conserved end residues are part of each CDR3. Each record gives: J gene, V gene, clone size, CDR3 length, D gene, CDR3 DNA, CDR3 protein. The D gene is left open where the match is weak. Size is omitted from some rows. Given values are once, few, many or a class for expanded clones.

>TRBJ1-1|TRBV12-3/TRBV12-4|-|13|-
TGTGCCAGCAGTTTGGGCCGCTCGAATGAAGCTTTCTTT
CASSLGRSNEAFF
>TRBJ2-2|TRBV5-1|-|18|-
TGCGCCAGCAGCTTGCTCGGGTCAGGGATCGCGAACACCGGGGAGCTGTTTTTT
CASSLLGSGIANTGELFF
>TRBJ1-3|TRBV7-2|-|15|-
TGTGCCAGCAGCATGCAGAGCGCAGCTGGAAACACCATATATTTT
CASSMQSAAGNTIYF
>TRBJ2-1|TRBV27|-|17|-
TGTGCCAGCAGATCCGCACAGGGAGAAATTACCTACAATGAGCAGTTCTTC
CASRSAQGEITYNEQFF
>TRBJ2-3|TRBV4-2|few|17|TRBD1
TGTGCCAGCAGCCAACCAACTCGACAGGGGGGCACAGATACGCAGTATTTT
CASSQPTRQGGTDTQYF
>TRBJ1-5|TRBV29-1|-|12|TRBD1
TGCAGCGCCGGGACAGGGGGACAGCCCCAGCATTTT
CSAGTGGQPQHF
>TRBJ2-7|TRBV2|-|11|-
TGTGCCAGCAGTGCAGGCTACGAGCAGTACTTC
CASSAGYEQYF
>TRBJ2-7|TRBV3-1/TRBV3-2|once|12|-
TGTGCCAGCAGCCTCGGTGGGAGCGAGCAGTACTTC
CASSLGGSEQYF
>TRBJ1-2|TRBV7-2|-|13|-
TGTGCCAGCAGCTTATCTAGCAGCTATGGCTACACCTTC
CASSLSSSYGYTF
>TRBJ1-2|TRBV7-2|-|19|-
TGTGCCAGCAGCTTAAAGGAGGTCCCCCGGTCGGTCGCTAACTATGGCTACACCTTC
CASSLKEVPRSVANYGYTF
>TRBJ2-1|TRBV6-2/TRBV6-3|once|15|TRBD2
TGTGCCAGCAGTTACCGGGTAGCGGGAGGCGGTGAGCAGTTCTTC
CASSYRVAGGGEQFF
>TRBJ2-1|TRBV5-4|-|14|TRBD1
TGTGCCAGCAGCTTTGGACAGGGCAACAATGAGCAGTTCTTC
CASSFGQGNNEQFF
>TRBJ1-1|TRBV9|-|16|-
TGTGCCAGCAGCGCGGGAACCGGCAGGGGGAACACTGAAGCTTTCTTT
CASSAGTGRGNTEAFF
>TRBJ2-1|TRBV6-5|-|15|TRBD2
TGTGCCAGCACCCTAACTAGCGGGGGGTACAATGAGCAGTTCTTC
CASTLTSGGYNEQFF
>TRBJ2-7|TRBV10-3|-|14|TRBD2
TGTGCCACAACGGCTAGGGAGGGCGGCTACGAGCAGTACTTC
CATTAREGGYEQYF
>TRBJ1-5|TRBV27|-|14|TRBD1
TGTGCCAGCAGAGGAGGACAGGGTGGACAGCCCCAGCATTTT
CASRGGQGGQPQHF
>TRBJ2-1|TRBV18|-|15|TRBD2
TGTGCCAGCTCACCACGCGGGAGGGCCCAGAATGAGCAGTTCTTC
CASSPRGRAQNEQFF
>TRBJ1-2|TRBV4-3|-|18|-
TGCGCCAGCAGCCAAGATCTCCACCCAAACAGGGTGTATTTCGGCTACACCTTC
CASSQDLHPNRVYFGYTF
>TRBJ1-1|TRBV28|-|15|-
TGTGCCAGCACCCTCGGAAGTCCCCGGGACACTGAAGCTTTCTTT
CASTLGSPRDTEAFF
>TRBJ2-3|TRBV7-9|-|15|-
TGTGCCAGCAGCTTAGATGGACAGACTACAGATACGCAGTATTTT
CASSLDGQTTDTQYF
>TRBJ2-3|TRBV28|-|14|TRBD2
TGTGCCAGTGAGCGGGAGGGGACAACAGATACGCAGTATTTT
CASEREGTTDTQYF
>TRBJ2-1|TRBV28|once|14|-
TGTGCCAGCAGTCCCAACCGGGACTACAATGAGCAGTTCTTC
CASSPNRDYNEQFF
>TRBJ1-4|TRBV28|-|15|-
TGTGCCAGCAGTTCCCCTCGGGGAGGGGACGAAAAACTGTTTTTT
CASSSPRGGDEKLFF
>TRBJ1-1|TRBV27|-|16|TRBD1
TGTGCCAGCAACATACAGGGGTTGGGTGCGAGCACTGAAGCTTTCTTT
CASNIQGLGASTEAFF
>TRBJ1-2|TRBV28|-|13|TRBD1
TGTGCCAGCAGACTACGGACAGGGTGGGGCTACACCTTC
CASRLRTGWGYTF
>TRBJ1-5|TRBV28|once|16|-
TGTGCCAGCAGTTCGGGCAGGGTTTCGGTGCGTCAGCCCCAGCATTTT
CASSSGRVSVRQPQHF
>TRBJ2-1|TRBV4-2|-|16|-
TGTGCCAGCAGCCAAGATGACGGAGATACCTACAATGAGCAGTTCTTC
CASSQDDGDTYNEQFF
>TRBJ2-5|TRBV24-1|-|20|TRBD2
TGTGCCACCAGTGAAGGACAGGAGACGGGACTAGCGGGGTGGAGAGAGACCCAGTACTTC
CATSEGQETGLAGWRETQYF
>TRBJ2-7|TRBV5-1|-|14|TRBD1
TGCGCCAGCAGCTCAAGACAGGGGGCAGGGGAGCAGTACTTC
CASSSRQGAGEQYF
>TRBJ1-5|TRBV19|-|14|-
TGTGCCAGTATCGGGGGGAGGGGAGGTCAGCCCCAGCATTTT
CASIGGRGGQPQHF
>TRBJ2-1|TRBV4-3|-|14|-
TGCGCCAGCAGCCAAACCGGGATCTACAATGAGCAGTTCTTC
CASSQTGIYNEQFF